This T cell receptor beta chain was captured by sequencing in a study of blood T cell repertoires in COVID-19. At the level of the study: Acute and convalescent COVID-19 specimens originated in the United States, Italy and Spain.

The V and J ends lost 5 bases and 0 bases respectively, with 10 bases between them. The germline CDR1 and CDR2 sequences are SGHTA and FQGNSA. The CDR3 runs to 15 residues. Study members were between roughly 18 and 90 years old and lived in some 26 US regions. Clinical history reported by participants formed the basis on which cohorts were assigned. Authors' data handling: Researchers report that nucleated cell counts were estimated from reference gene primer amplification. The assay was immunoSEQ multiplex PCR, and TCRdb's table has in-frame clones only and misses some. V and J calls and clone size follow that table, whereas D and trimming were derived from the DNA. In the table there are 250,000 to 300,000 clones, more than 75% of which are singletons.

The origin of this receptor is a woman aged 55-69 years in a cohort exposed to, infected with or recovered from COVID-19 (not recorded which). Source material: PBMCs or T cells enriched from blood (not recorded which). V is TRBV7-2 and J is TRBJ2-2, with D perhaps matching TRBD2 (6 bases). CDR3 protein: CASSLSGPNTGELFF. CDR3 DNA sequence: TGTGCCAGCAGCCTGAGCGGGCCGAACACCGGGGAGCTGTTTTTT.